Below, 17 T cell receptor beta chains from the same sample are listed, as sequenced in a study of beta chain features in type 1 diabetes. Their antigen targets remain unknown. TCRB transcripts that were expressed got sequenced, as all of the isolated RNA had been reverse transcribed. Some clones are missing from TCRdb's copy, which holds only in-frame ones; the method was immunoSEQ multiplex PCR. The data contain around 360,000 clones, roughly 12% of them singletons. Study observations and caveats: Patients with Type 1 diabetes showed moderately but significantly shorter TCRB CDR3s in all four CD4+ subsets.

Sequencing was performed on naive CD4+ T cells from blood. All receptors come from a young woman with type 1 diabetes.

In its sample, this clone was seen once. The chain employs TRBV9 and TRBJ2-5; 7 bases agree with TRBD2. Germline loops: CDR1 SGDLS, CDR2 YYNGEE. With 3 bases clipped from V and 7 bases from J, the junction kept 12 bases outside the gene matches. The CDR3 is 15 amino acids. CDR3 in amino acids: CASSAGLVVRGTQYF. DNA of the CDR3: TGTGCCAGCAGCGCAGGACTAGTAGTTCGCGGGACCCAGTACTTC.

This clone was counted between two and nine times. The V gene is TRBV7-6, the J gene TRBJ2-7; 10 positions match TRBD2. Trimming at V came to 3 bases and at J to 5 bases, leaving 7 bases not matched to a gene. The germline CDR1 and CDR2 sequences are SGHVS and FNYEAQ. The CDR3 has 15 amino acids. For the CDR3, the DNA is TGTGCCAGCAGCTTTTTAGCGGGAGGACCCGACGAGCAGTACTTC. Protein: CASSFLAGGPDEQYF.

The chain is built from TRBV7-9 and TRBJ1-3; D perhaps matches TRBD1 (5 bases). This CDR3 is 14 amino acids long. Deletions cut 5 bases from V and 0 bases from J, with 8 bases between. Germline loops: CDR1 SEHNR, CDR2 FQNEAQ (reference sequence). CDR3 in amino acids: CASSKTDSGNTIYF. Written as DNA, the CDR3 is TGTGCCAGCAGCAAGACAGACTCTGGAAACACCATATATTTT.

This clone has more than one count but fewer than ten. The rearrangement links TRBV18 to TRBJ1-1; D unclear. Germline assignment: CDR1 KGHSH and CDR2 LQKENI. This CDR3 is 13 amino acids long. The V end was cut by 2 bases, the J end by 2 bases, with 6 bases between. The CDR3 DNA reads as TGTGCCAGCTCACCAACAGACAACACTGAAGCTTTCTTT. As protein: CASSPTDNTEAFF.

This clone was counted only a few times. The chain employs TRBV30 and TRBJ1-2; 7 bases agree with TRBD1. This CDR3 contains 12 residues. The germline gives CDR1 GTSNPN, CDR2 SVGIG (reference sequence). J was trimmed by 4 bases and V by 4 bases; bases with no gene match: 3. CDR3 DNA sequence: TGTGCCTGGACCCAGGGGGGCTATGGCTACACCTTC. Translation gives CAWTQGGYGYTF. Full variable domain (missing parts from reference TRBV30 and TRBJ1-2): SQTIHQWPATLVQPVGSPLSLECTVEGTSNPNLYWYRQAAGRGLQLLFYSVGIGQISSEVPQNLSASRPQDRQFILSSKKLLLSDSGFYLCAWTQGGYGYTFGSGTRLTVV.

J is TRBJ2-5 and V is TRBV6-5; D perhaps matches TRBD2 (5 bases). The CDR3 is made up of 11 amino acids. The V gene's germline CDR1 is MNHEY and CDR2 SVGAGI. Trimming removed 4 bases from V and 7 bases from J, with 7 bases in between. Here the CDR3 DNA reads TGTGCCAGCAGTTTCAGCGGGACCCAGTACTTC. Protein product: CASSFSGTQYF.

Details on this clone: Distinct nucleotide sequences in the sample also encode this CDR3. The gene calls are TRBV7-9 and TRBJ2-5; D call uncertain. The CDR3 covers 12 residues. Germline V CDR1 and CDR2: SEHNR, FQNEAQ (reference sequence). The V gene lost 2 bases and the J gene lost 5 bases, with 6 bases spanning the gap. The CDR3 protein is CASSLIAETQYF. CDR3 in DNA: TGTGCCAGCAGCTTAATCGCGGAGACCCAGTACTTC.

This clone was observed a handful of times. V usage is TRBV29-1 and J usage is TRBJ1-4, with TRBD1 matching 7 bases. Germline V lookup: CDR1 SQVTM, CDR2 ANQGSEA. The CDR3 is 13 amino acids. Losses at the gene ends were 6 bases for V and 8 bases for J; bases not matched to a gene: 9. CDR3 DNA sequence: TGCAGCGTCCAGGACCCAGGGGGGGAAAAACTGTTTTTT. Protein: CSVQDPGGEKLFF.

J is TRBJ1-1 and V is TRBV9; 8 nucleotides align to TRBD1. The J segment lost 0 bases and the V segment lost 4 bases, leaving 5 bases of the junction unmatched. The germline CDR1 and CDR2 sequences are SGDLS and YYNGEE. This CDR3 contains 15 residues. The CDR3 nucleotides are TGTGCCAGCAGCCGGTCAGGGGGCATGAACACTGAAGCTTTCTTT. Its protein is CASSRSGGMNTEAFF.

The rearrangement uses TRBV30 and TRBJ1-2, with D maybe TRBD1 (5 bases). The CDR3 runs 12 residues. Trimming took 2 bases from V and 8 from J, leaving 12 bases between them. In germline, CDR1 is GTSNPN, CDR2 SVGIG (reference sequence). CDR3 bases: TGTGCCTGGAGTAGTGGGGGAGGGGGCTACACCTTC. Protein: CAWSSGGGGYTF. Filled out from reference TRBV30 and TRBJ1-2, the complete variable domain reads SQTIHQWPATLVQPVGSPLSLECTVEGTSNPNLYWYRQAAGRGLQLLFYSVGIGQISSEVPQNLSASRPQDRQFILSSKKLLLSDSGFYLCAWSSGGGGYTFGSGTRLTVV.

This clone was seen a handful of times. The chain recombines TRBV4-3 with TRBJ2-5; TRBD2 is a possible D gene (6 bases). The CDR3 is 16 residues long. V lost 3 bases, J lost 9 bases, and 23 bases lay in between. Germline assignment: CDR1 LGHNA and CDR2 YSLEER. The DNA for the CDR3 is TGCGCCAGCAGCCAGGCGGGGATTAGCCAAACTGCAGCCCAGTACTTC. It codes for CASSQAGISQTAAQYF.

The chain uses TRBV7-2 and TRBJ2-7; TRBD1 matches at 9 bases. Trimming removed 5 bases from V and 3 bases from J; junction bases left unmatched: 5. Germline V CDR1 and CDR2: SGHTA, FQGNSA. The CDR3 extends over 14 amino acids. CDR3 DNA sequence: TGTGCCAGCAGCCCGCGGGACAGGGTCTACGAGCAGTACTTC. Translated: CASSPRDRVYEQYF. Full variable domain (missing parts from reference TRBV7-2 and TRBJ2-7): GAGVSQSPSNKVTEKGKDVELRCDPISGHTALYWYRQSLGQGLEFLIYFQGNSAPDKSGLPSDRFSAERTGGSVSTLTIQRTQQEDSAVYLCASSPRDRVYEQYFGPGTRLTVT.

For the CDR3, the DNA is TGCAGCGTTGAAGTTCCGTATCCGGGCAGGGGGCAAGTAAGGTACTATGGCTACACCTTC. Protein sequence: CSVEVPYPGRGQVRYYGYTF. This chain joins TRBV29-1 and TRBJ1-2, with TRBD1 identical over 8 bases. With 1 base clipped from V and 3 bases from J, the junction kept 22 bases outside the gene matches. The CDR3 is 20 amino acids. Germline values: CDR1 SQVTM, CDR2 ANQGSEA.

The V gene is TRBV5-4, the J gene TRBJ2-5, with TRBD2 matching over 10 bases. Trimming removed 1 base from V and 4 bases from J; junction bases left unmatched: 4. Germline V gene data show CDR1 as SGHNT and CDR2 as YYREEE (reference sequence). The CDR3 totals 15 residues. CDR3 bases: TGTGCCAGCAGCTTGAGCGGGAGGGGGCCAGAGACCCAGTACTTC. Translation: CASSLSGRGPETQYF. Looking up the rest from reference TRBV5-4 and TRBJ2-5 gives the full variable domain: ETGVTQSPTHLIKTRGQQVTLRCSSQSGHNTVSWYQQALGQGPQFIFQYYREEENGRGNFPPRFSGLQFPNYSSELNVNALELDDSALYLCASSLSGRGPETQYFGPGTRLLVL.

This clone has a handful of counts. The genes are TRBV9 and TRBJ2-3; D is unresolved. Germline values: CDR1 SGDLS, CDR2 YYNGEE. The CDR3 extends over 13 amino acids. V shed 4 bases and J shed 5 bases, with 11 bases lying between them. The CDR3 DNA follows: TGTGCCAGCAGCCCCCGCTCCGGAGATACGCAGTATTTT. It codes for CASSPRSGDTQYF.

The chain combines TRBV15 with TRBJ1-1; no clear D. V was cut by 4 bases and J by 7 bases, with 7 bases left in between. Germline assignment: CDR1 LNHNV and CDR2 YYDKDF (reference sequence). The CDR3 runs 11 residues. The CDR3 here is CATSIMSEAFF. The CDR3 nucleotides read TGTGCCACCAGCATTATGAGTGAAGCTTTCTTT.

The gene calls are TRBV7-9 and TRBJ2-6, with D possibly TRBD1 on 7 matching bases. CDR3 size: 16 residues. Trimming removed 3 bases at V and 3 bases at J, with 12 bases between. The V gene's germline CDR1 is SEHNR and CDR2 FQNEAQ (reference sequence). The DNA of the CDR3 is TGTGCCAGCAGCTTGCCCAGGGGGGTTGGGGCCAACGTCCTGACTTTC. Its protein product is CASSLPRGVGANVLTF.